The T cell receptor (beta chain) described here comes from a study of cytomegalovirus exposure and HLA in healthy donors. With 3 bases clipped from V and 4 bases from J, the junction kept 11 bases outside the gene matches. Germline V gene data show CDR1 as SGHKS and CDR2 as YYEKEE (reference sequence). The CDR3 contains 17 residues. The PCR was carried out with 60 Vbeta primers and 13 Jbeta primers. Assay: immunoSEQ multiplex PCR; the TCRdb copy retains only in-frame clones and omits some. Among 70,000 to 100,000 clones listed, 80% were seen once. The sample comprised PBMCs. V gene TRBV5-5 combines with J gene TRBJ2-7; the match to TRBD1 covers 12 bases. This receptor was obtained from a man between 18 and 29 years old in good health and CMV-seronegative. CDR3 residues: CASSSATGTGGLYEQYF. As DNA, the CDR3 is TGTGCCAGCAGCTCGGCCACCGGGACAGGGGGCTTGTACGAGCAGTACTTC. The variable domain in full, completed from reference TRBV5-5 and TRBJ2-7, reads DAGVTQSPTHLIKTRGQQVTLRCSPISGHKSVSWYQQVLGQGPQFIFQYYEKEERGRGNFPDRFSARQFPNYSSELNVNALLLGDSALYLCASSSATGTGGLYEQYFGPGTRLTVT.